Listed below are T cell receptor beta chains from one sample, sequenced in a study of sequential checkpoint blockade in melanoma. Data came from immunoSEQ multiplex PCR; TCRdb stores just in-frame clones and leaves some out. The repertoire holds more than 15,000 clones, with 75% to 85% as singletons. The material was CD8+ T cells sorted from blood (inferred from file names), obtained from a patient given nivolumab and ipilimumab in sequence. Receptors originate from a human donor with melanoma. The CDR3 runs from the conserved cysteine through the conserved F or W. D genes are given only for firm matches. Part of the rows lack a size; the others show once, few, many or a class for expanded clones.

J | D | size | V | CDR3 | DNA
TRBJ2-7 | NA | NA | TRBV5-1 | CASSLYQDLSSYEQYF | TGCGCCAGCAGCTTGTATCAGGATCTAAGCTCCTACGAGCAGTACTTC
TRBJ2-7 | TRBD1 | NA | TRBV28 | CASTLEGTGGYEQYF | TGTGCCAGCACGCTTGAGGGGACAGGGGGCTACGAGCAGTACTTC
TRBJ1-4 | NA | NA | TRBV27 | CASSLRLRHDEKLFF | TGTGCCAGCAGTCTTCGGCTCCGACATGATGAAAAACTGTTTTTT
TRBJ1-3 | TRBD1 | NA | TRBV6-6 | CASSFLTGAPNTIYF | TGTGCCAGCAGTTTCCTTACAGGGGCTCCGAACACCATATATTTT
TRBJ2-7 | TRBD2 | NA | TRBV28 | CASSLMFSGSGGEQYF | TGTGCCAGCAGTTTGATGTTCAGCGGGAGTGGGGGCGAGCAGTACTTC
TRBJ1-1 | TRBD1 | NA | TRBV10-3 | CAISETQGQADEAFF | TGTGCCATCAGTGAGACCCAAGGACAGGCTGATGAAGCTTTCTTT
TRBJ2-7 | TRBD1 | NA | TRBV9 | CASSVAGTGFYEQYF | TGTGCCAGCAGCGTAGCTGGGACAGGTTTCTACGAGCAGTACTTC
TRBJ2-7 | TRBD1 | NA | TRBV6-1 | CASSDEGARYEQYF | TGTGCCAGCAGTGATGAGGGGGCGCGGTACGAGCAGTACTTC
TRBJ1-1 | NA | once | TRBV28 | CASSLGRVGTEAFF | TGTGCCAGCAGTTTAGGGCGAGTTGGGACTGAAGCTTTCTTT
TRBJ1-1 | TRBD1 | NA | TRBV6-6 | CASKQGIEAFF | TGTGCCAGCAAACAGGGGATTGAAGCTTTCTTT
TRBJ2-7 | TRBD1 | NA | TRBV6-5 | CASSHRGLFNEQYF | TGTGCCAGCAGCCACAGGGGGCTATTCAACGAGCAGTACTTC
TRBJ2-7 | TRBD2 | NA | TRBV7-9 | CAVRGASSYEQYF | TGTGCTGTGCGGGGGGCCAGCTCCTACGAGCAGTACTTC
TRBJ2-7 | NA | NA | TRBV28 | CASSPSGQFYEQYF | TGTGCCAGCAGTCCATCAGGGCAGTTTTACGAGCAGTACTTC
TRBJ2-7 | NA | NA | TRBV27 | CASSFGGNEQYF | TGTGCCAGCAGTTTTGGTGGCAACGAGCAGTACTTC
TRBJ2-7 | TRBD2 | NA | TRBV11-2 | CASSLGAGGSYEQYF | TGTGCCAGCAGCTTAGGTGCGGGGGGCTCCTACGAGCAGTACTTC
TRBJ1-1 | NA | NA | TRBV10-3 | CAISESGQNTEAFF | TGTGCCATCAGTGAGTCAGGACAGAACACTGAAGCTTTCTTT
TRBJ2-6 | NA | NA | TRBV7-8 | CASSSLGRNSGANVLTF | TGTGCCAGCAGCTCCCTCGGGAGAAACTCTGGGGCCAACGTCCTGACTTTC
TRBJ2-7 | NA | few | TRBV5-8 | CASIGRGSSYEQYF | TGTGCCAGCATCGGGCGGGGAAGCTCCTACGAGCAGTACTTC